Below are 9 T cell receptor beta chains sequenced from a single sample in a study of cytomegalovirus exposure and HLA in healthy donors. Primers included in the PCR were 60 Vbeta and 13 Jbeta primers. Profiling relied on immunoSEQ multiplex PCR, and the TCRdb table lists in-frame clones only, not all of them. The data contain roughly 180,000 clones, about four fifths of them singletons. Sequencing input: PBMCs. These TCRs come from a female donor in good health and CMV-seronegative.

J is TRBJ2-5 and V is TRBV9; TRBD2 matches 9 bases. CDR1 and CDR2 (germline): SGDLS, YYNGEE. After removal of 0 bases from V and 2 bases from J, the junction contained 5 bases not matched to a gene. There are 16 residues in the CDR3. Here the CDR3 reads CASSVGGGARQETQYF. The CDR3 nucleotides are TGTGCCAGCAGCGTAGGCGGGGGGGCCCGGCAAGAGACCCAGTACTTC.

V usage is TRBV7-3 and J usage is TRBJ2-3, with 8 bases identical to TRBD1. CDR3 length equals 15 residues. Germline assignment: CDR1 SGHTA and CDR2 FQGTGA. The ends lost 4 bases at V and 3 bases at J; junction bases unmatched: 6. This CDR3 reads CASSSTGEITDTQYF. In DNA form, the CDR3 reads TGTGCCAGCAGCTCGACAGGGGAAATTACAGATACGCAGTATTTT.

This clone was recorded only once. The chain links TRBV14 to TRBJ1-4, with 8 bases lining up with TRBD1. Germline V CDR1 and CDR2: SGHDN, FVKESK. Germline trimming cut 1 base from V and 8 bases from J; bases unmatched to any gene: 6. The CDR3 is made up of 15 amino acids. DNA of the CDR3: TGTGCCAGCAGCCAAGGGACAGGGAAAGGAGAAAAACTGTTTTTT. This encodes CASSQGTGKGEKLFF.

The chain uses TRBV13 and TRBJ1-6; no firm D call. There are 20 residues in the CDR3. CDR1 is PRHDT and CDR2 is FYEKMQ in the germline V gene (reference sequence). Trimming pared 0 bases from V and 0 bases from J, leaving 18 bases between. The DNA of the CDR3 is TGTGCCAGCAGCTTAGGCGGAGGTGGACGAGGGAGCTCCTATAATTCACCCCTCCACTTT. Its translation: CASSLGGGGRGSSYNSPLHF.

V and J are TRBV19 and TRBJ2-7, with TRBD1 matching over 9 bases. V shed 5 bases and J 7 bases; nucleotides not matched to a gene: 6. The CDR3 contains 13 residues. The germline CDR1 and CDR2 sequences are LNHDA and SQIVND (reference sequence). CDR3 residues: CASSSRDRAEQYF. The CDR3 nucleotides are TGTGCCAGTAGTTCCCGGGACAGGGCGGAGCAGTACTTC.

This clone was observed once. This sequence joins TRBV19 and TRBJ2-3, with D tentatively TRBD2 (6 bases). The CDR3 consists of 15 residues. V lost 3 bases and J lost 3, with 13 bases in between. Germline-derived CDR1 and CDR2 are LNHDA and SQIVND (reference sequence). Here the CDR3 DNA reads TGTGCCAGTAGTATGTTTCGGGGGACTACAGATACGCAGTATTTT. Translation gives CASSMFRGTTDTQYF. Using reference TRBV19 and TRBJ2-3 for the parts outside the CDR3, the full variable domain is DGGITQSPKYLFRKEGQNVTLSCEQNLNHDAMYWYRQDPGQGLRLIYYSQIVNDFQKGDIAEGYSVSREKKESFPLTVTSAQKNPTAFYLCASSMFRGTTDTQYFGPGTRLTVL.

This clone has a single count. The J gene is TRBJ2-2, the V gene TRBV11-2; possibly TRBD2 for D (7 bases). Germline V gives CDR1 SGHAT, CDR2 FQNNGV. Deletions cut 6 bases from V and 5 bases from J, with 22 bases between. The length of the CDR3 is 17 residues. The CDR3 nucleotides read TGTGCCAGCAGATCCACCCGGACAGCCGGGAGGACCGGGGAGCTGTTTTTT. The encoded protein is CASRSTRTAGRTGELFF.

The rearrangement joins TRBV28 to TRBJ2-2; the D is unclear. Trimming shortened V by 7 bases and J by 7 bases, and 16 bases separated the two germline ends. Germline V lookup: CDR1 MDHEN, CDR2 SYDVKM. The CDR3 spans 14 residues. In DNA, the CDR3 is TGTGCCAGCACCGCGCATCAAGATTACGGGGAGCTGTTTTTT. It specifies CASTAHQDYGELFF.

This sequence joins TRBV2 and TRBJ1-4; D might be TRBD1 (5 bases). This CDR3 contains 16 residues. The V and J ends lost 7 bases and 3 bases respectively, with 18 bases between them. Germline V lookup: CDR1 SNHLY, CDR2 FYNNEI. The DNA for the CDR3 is TGTGCCAGCACGGGGAGGGGAGGTAGTCCTAATGAAAAACTGTTTTTT. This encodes CASTGRGGSPNEKLFF.